Detailed here is one T cell receptor beta chain. No antigen is known for it. The input lacks base qualities; no much larger clone sits a single base away. The data were obtained in a study of T cell therapy product for transplant patients (dated by TCRdb to about 2019). The study in broad terms: The wider healthy donor group comprised 20 or so individuals, roughly ten male and 9 female, aged 25 to 81 years, in Berlin, Germany. Expansion media were supplemented with either IL-7 and IL-15 at 9 to 10 ng/ml or IL-2 at 40 to 50 U/ml. To assess clonal composition, TCRbeta repertoires were compared between rapamycin-treated and untreated CMV-specific T-cell products derived from the same donors. Using CMV as the model virus, the study developed a next-generation autologous adoptive antiviral T-cell product for immunosuppressed solid organ transplant patients. TCRbeta repertoire analysis of rapamycin-treated and untreated products involved n = 3 healthy donors.

Genomic DNA was extracted using an AllPrep DNA/RNA Kit, and TCRbeta CDR3 regions were amplified using the immunoSEQ hsTCRb Kit. As for the original processing: Productive rearrangements were in-frame CDR3 nucleotide sequences without stop codons, analyzed in immunoSEQ Analyzer 3.0. Clonality was calculated from productive entropy normalized to the number of productive rearrangements, and the Morisita index was used to measure overlap between samples. The clones in this table, taken by TCRdb from immuneACCESS, are in-frame only. Not every clone is retained; where verified, under half of the shortfall comes from an unresolved V gene, and the cause of the rest is unknown. D and trimming were read from the DNA, whereas the V and J calls and clone size are those reported in that table. For this sample the table gives 800 to 1,000 clones, of which about 40% were detected only once. Roughly 23% of the sample is held by the ten biggest clonotypes.

The germline V gene supplies CDR1 MRHNA and CDR2 SNTAGT. The CDR3 measures 15 amino acids from cysteine to phenylalanine. This entry keeps only the CDR3 DNA: 45 bases, framed from base 1. V is clipped by 5 bases and J by 4 bases, and the sequence between their germline boundaries is 15 bases long. With reference to the paper, the sample label is defined as: CMVpp65/IE-1-reactive T cells enriched by IFNgamma capture and expanded in vitro. PBMCs were stimulated for 5 to 7 hours with overlapping CMV pp65 and IE-1 peptide pools, each at 0.5 to 0.6 ug/ml. IFNgamma-producing CMV-stimulated cells were positively selected with the IFNgamma Secretion Assay-Cell Enrichment and Detection Kit (Miltenyi Biotec). Enriched IFNgamma+ cells were cultured with irradiated autologous feeders plus either IL-7/IL-15 or IL-2 for around three weeks. To provide enough cells for different cell sorting steps, buffy coats were used from about 15% of the 19 healthy donors. Biocoll density gradient centrifugation was used to isolate peripheral blood mononuclear cells. Healthy donor buffy coats were obtained from DRK.

The investigation overall reported the following: A more diverse, less clonal TCRbeta repertoire and a greater number of distinct clones were observed in rapamycin-treated products than in untreated products. It was suggested by the authors that the increased clonal diversity in Rapa-TCPs may reflect survival of low-frequency clones and preferential expansion of central memory T cells. The top 10 clones covered about three quarters of the repertoire in rapamycin-treated products versus approximately 90% in untreated products. Many clones were shared between paired products from the same donor, whereas no overlap was observed between repertoires from different donors.

The rearranged segments are TRBV6-4 and TRBJ1-5; possibly the D gene is TRBD1, per 5 matching bases. This TCR was recovered from an adult in good health. The specimen sequenced was a sorted cell population cultured from PBMCs. The nucleotide sequence is given as TGTGCCAGCAGTTCGGGGACTAGCTGGAATCAGCCCCAGCATTTT. Its amino acids are CASSSGTSWNQPQHF.